This T cell receptor beta chain was obtained from a study of blood T cells in healthy people across ages. Study-wide findings and caveats: Reliance upon unsorted PBMCs precluded definitive naive versus antigen-experienced comparison.

Germline lookup yields CDR1 DFQATT and CDR2 SNEGSKA (reference sequence). The CDR3 is 16 amino acids. Unmatched junction bases numbered 23, after V lost 5 bases and J lost 11 bases. For the second PCR, which ran for about 7 to 11 cycles, a sample-barcoded 5' primer and a J-beta primer mix were used. TCRdb processed the 5' RACE reads anew with MiXCR; each CDR3 protein has one entry. Of 700,000 or so distinct CDR3 sequences detected, roughly two fifths appear once; the ten largest clones hold 30%. Every sample gave at least 5 micrograms of total RNA when it was extracted. Regarding this clonotype: Its antigen is not identified.

The V and J genes are TRBV20-1 and TRBJ2-5; 7 positions match TRBD2. The TCR comes from a man at least 80 years old in good health. Sequencing was performed on blood. CDR3 in DNA: TGCAGTGCTCAAGAATGGGGGGGTGGAGCCAAAAACGTTCAGTACTTC. The encoded protein is CSAQEWGGGAKNVQYF.